The 18 T cell receptor beta chains below come from one sample, sequenced in a study of blood T cell repertoires in COVID-19. The protocol was immunoSEQ multiplex PCR, while the TCRdb copy is restricted to in-frame clones and leaves out a portion. The sample has about 140,000 clones, more than 75% seen once; the top ten hold approximately 6%. The sample was PBMCs or T cells enriched from blood (not recorded which). These receptors all come from a woman aged 50 to 65 who had recovered from COVID-19.

The rearrangement uses TRBV7-6 and TRBJ1-2; no clear D. The CDR3 consists of 15 residues. Germline V gives CDR1 SGHVS, CDR2 FNYEAQ. V lost 5 bases, J lost 4 bases, and 17 bases lay in between. CDR3 nucleotides: TGTGCCAGCAGCCCCGGGAGCCGAGGAGGCTATGGCTACACCTTC. Protein: CASSPGSRGGYGYTF. The full variable domain, with the rest looked up from reference TRBV7-6 and TRBJ1-2, is GAGVSQSPRYKVTKRGQDVALRCDPISGHVSLYWYRQALGQGPEFLTYFNYEAQQDKSGLPNDRFSAERPEGSISTLTIQRTEQRDSAMYRCASSPGSRGGYGYTFGSGTRLTVV.

The chain has TRBV11-1 and TRBJ2-2, with D uncertain. This CDR3 is 16 amino acids long. Trimming took 1 base from V and 2 from J, leaving 11 bases between them. CDR1 and CDR2 (germline): SGHAT, FQDESV (reference sequence). The CDR3 DNA is TGTGCCAGCAGCTTAGGGCAGCTACTAAACACCGGGGAGCTGTTTTTT. The encoded protein is CASSLGQLLNTGELFF.

The rearrangement links TRBV2 to TRBJ2-5; possibly TRBD2 for D (5 bases). Trimming pared 2 bases from V and 4 bases from J, leaving 8 bases between. Germline CDR1 and CDR2: SNHLY and FYNNEI. This CDR3 spans 13 amino acids. CDR3 in amino acids: CASSEMRAETQYF. The CDR3 bases are TGTGCCAGCAGTGAAATGAGGGCAGAGACCCAGTACTTC.

As regards this clone: One end of the junction fails to match germline, which may point to a read error. The chain employs TRBV27 and TRBJ1-2; 7 bases align to TRBD1. Germline V gene lookup returns CDR1 MNHEY and CDR2 SMNVEV (reference sequence). CDR3 length equals 14 residues. Here the CDR3 reads CASSATGQTILRYF. The CDR3 nucleotides are TGTGCCAGCAGTGCGACGGGACAGACCATTCTACGATACTTC.

This clone was picked up one time. DNA for the CDR3: TGTGCCAGCAGCTCCTGGACTAGCGGTGGGTACAATGAGCAGTTCTTC. As protein: CASSSWTSGGYNEQFF. V gene TRBV11-2 combines with J gene TRBJ2-1, with 10 bases fitting TRBD2. This CDR3 is built from 16 residues. Germline lookup yields CDR1 SGHAT and CDR2 FQNNGV. With 4 bases clipped from V and 4 bases from J, the junction kept 7 bases outside the gene matches.

The CDR3 DNA reads TGTGCCAGCACCCTAGGGGGGGACGATGAGCAGTTCTTC. This gives the protein CASTLGGDDEQFF. The rearrangement uses TRBV7-9 and TRBJ2-1, with a weak D call TRBD2 (7 bases). Trimming stripped 7 bases from V and 8 bases from J, with 15 bases between. The CDR3 extends over 13 amino acids. Germline V lookup: CDR1 SEHNR, CDR2 FQNEAQ (reference sequence).

V is TRBV9 and J is TRBJ1-3; possibly TRBD1 for D (5 bases). The germline V gene has CDR1 SGDLS and CDR2 YYNGEE. V dropped 0 bases and J dropped 0 bases, with 10 bases sitting between them. CDR3 length equals 16 residues. In nucleotides, the CDR3 is TGTGCCAGCAGCGTAGATGGGGCATCCTCTGGAAACACCATATATTTT. Amino acids: CASSVDGASSGNTIYF.

J is TRBJ1-5 and V is TRBV28; TRBD1 aligns across 7 bases. Trimming took 9 bases from V and 4 from J; bases not matched to a gene: 9. There are 14 residues in the CDR3. Germline V lookup: CDR1 MDHEN, CDR2 SYDVKM. The CDR3, as DNA: TGTGCCAGTTGGGACAGATACACGAATCAGCCCCAGCATTTT. Protein: CASWDRYTNQPQHF.

This chain connects TRBV5-1 to TRBJ2-6; tentatively, D is TRBD2 (5 bases). This CDR3 has 17 amino acids. Trimming pared 0 bases from V and 0 bases from J, leaving 10 bases between. CDR1 and CDR2 (germline): SGHRS, YFSETQ. The CDR3 sequence is CASSLGAGLSGANVLTF. CDR3 nucleotide sequence: TGCGCCAGCAGCTTGGGGGCAGGACTCTCTGGGGCCAACGTCCTGACTTTC. Complete variable domain (other parts from reference TRBV5-1 and TRBJ2-6): KAGVTQTPRYLIKTRGQQVTLSCSPISGHRSVSWYQQTPGQGLQFLFEYFSETQRNKGNFPGRFSGRQFSNSRSEMNVSTLELGDSALYLCASSLGAGLSGANVLTFGAGSRLTVL.

V and J are TRBV28 and TRBJ1-5; 9 positions match TRBD1. Per germline, CDR1 MDHEN and CDR2 SYDVKM. The CDR3 is made up of 18 amino acids. Germline trimming cut 5 bases from V and 2 bases from J; bases unmatched to any gene: 13. The CDR3 bases are TGTGCCAGCAGTCTTTTCGGGACAGGGTCTGGCGGCAATCAGCCCCAGCATTTT. It is translated as CASSLFGTGSGGNQPQHF.

The V call is TRBV28, the J call TRBJ1-4; TRBD1 is a possible D gene (5 bases). V was pared by 4 bases and J by 8 bases, with 26 bases between. CDR1 is MDHEN and CDR2 is SYDVKM in the germline V gene. The CDR3 is 18 amino acids. The CDR3 loop reads CASSSLFTYQGTKEKLFF. The CDR3 coding sequence is TGTGCCAGCAGTTCCTTATTCACCTATCAGGGCACCAAAGAAAAACTGTTTTTT. Full variable domain (outside the CDR3, taken from reference TRBV28 and TRBJ1-4): DVKVTQSSRYLVKRTGEKVFLECVQDMDHENMFWYRQDPGLGLRLIYFSYDVKMKEKGDIPEGYSVSREKKERFSLILESASTNQTSMYLCASSSLFTYQGTKEKLFFGSGTQLSVL.

The V gene is TRBV19, the J gene TRBJ1-2; TRBD1 matches at 9 bases. J gave up 6 bases and V 7 bases, and 18 bases lay outside the gene matches. The CDR3 is made up of 17 amino acids. Looked up from germline, CDR1 is LNHDA and CDR2 is SQIVND (reference sequence). Written as DNA, the CDR3 is TGTGCCAGTACCACATACGGGACAGGGATGGTAGGTCATGGCTACACCTTC. It yields the protein CASTTYGTGMVGHGYTF. Looking up the rest from reference TRBV19 and TRBJ1-2 gives the full variable domain: DGGITQSPKYLFRKEGQNVTLSCEQNLNHDAMYWYRQDPGQGLRLIYYSQIVNDFQKGDIAEGYSVSREKKESFPLTVTSAQKNPTAFYLCASTTYGTGMVGHGYTFGSGTRLTVV.

The rearrangement uses TRBV28 and TRBJ1-3, with D tentatively TRBD1 (6 bases). V lost 6 bases to trimming and J lost 3 bases, with 15 bases between them. The V gene's germline CDR1 is MDHEN and CDR2 SYDVKM. The CDR3 spans 15 residues. The CDR3 here is CASSLGGAYGNTIYF. The CDR3 nucleotides read TGTGCCAGCAGCCTAGGGGGGGCTTATGGAAACACCATATATTTT.

The genes are TRBV11-2 and TRBJ2-7, with D hard to call. The germline V and J ends were trimmed by 3 bases and 0 bases, with 12 bases remaining between them. The germline CDR1 and CDR2 sequences are SGHAT and FQNNGV. The CDR3 covers 15 residues. CDR3 amino acids: CASSLRMSSSYEQYV. In DNA form, the CDR3 reads TGTGCCAGCAGCTTGAGAATGTCGAGCTCCTACGAGCAGTACGTC.

The chain uses TRBV4-2 and TRBJ2-5; D is possibly TRBD1 (8 bases). Germline lookup yields CDR1 LGHNA and CDR2 YNFKEQ. Deletions cut 2 bases from V and 2 bases from J, with 15 bases between. There are 16 residues in the CDR3. The CDR3 spells CASSQFTGGVQETQYF. For the CDR3, the DNA is TGTGCCAGCAGCCAATTTACAGGGGGGGTTCAAGAGACCCAGTACTTC.

V and J are TRBV6-4 and TRBJ2-2, with 13 bases lining up with TRBD2. Germline assignment: CDR1 MRHNA and CDR2 SNTAGT. The trim removed 6 bases at V and 1 base at J, leaving 8 bases unmatched. The CDR3 spans 18 residues. The CDR3 nucleotides read TGTGCCAGCAGGACGGGACTAGCGGGGTCCCAGAACACCGGGGAGCTGTTTTTT. It is translated as CASRTGLAGSQNTGELFF.

The rearrangement joins TRBV7-8 to TRBJ1-1, with D possibly matching TRBD1 (5 bases). With 3 bases removed from V and 3 bases from J, the gap between germline ends came to 14 bases. CDR1 SGHVS and CDR2 FQNEAQ come from the germline V gene. CDR3 length: 15 residues. CDR3 loop: CASSFGGKGDTEAFF. CDR3 DNA: TGTGCCAGCAGCTTTGGGGGGAAAGGAGACACTGAAGCTTTCTTT.

The chain joins TRBV28 to TRBJ1-4; 11 nucleotides line up with TRBD1. Germline V lookup: CDR1 MDHEN, CDR2 SYDVKM. The CDR3 has 15 residues. Germline trimming cut 5 bases from V and 9 bases from J; bases unmatched to any gene: 8. Here the CDR3 reads CASSPWDRGGKKLFF. In DNA, the CDR3 is TGTGCCAGCAGTCCCTGGGACAGGGGGGGTAAAAAACTGTTTTTT.